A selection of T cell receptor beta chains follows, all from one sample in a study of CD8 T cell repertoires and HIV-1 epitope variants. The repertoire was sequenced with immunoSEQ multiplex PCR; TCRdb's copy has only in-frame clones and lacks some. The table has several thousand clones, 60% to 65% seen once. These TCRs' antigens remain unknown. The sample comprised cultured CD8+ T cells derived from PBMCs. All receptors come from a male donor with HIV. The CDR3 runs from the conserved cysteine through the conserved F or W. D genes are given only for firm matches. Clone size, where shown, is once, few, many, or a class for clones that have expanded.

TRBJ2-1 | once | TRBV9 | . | CASSVGSANEQFF | TGTGCCAGCAGCGTAGGGTCAGCCAATGAGCAGTTCTTC
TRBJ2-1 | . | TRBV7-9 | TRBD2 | CASSIVAGGPAYNEQFF | TGTGCCAGCAGCATAGTAGCGGGAGGTCCCGCCTACAATGAGCAGTTCTTC
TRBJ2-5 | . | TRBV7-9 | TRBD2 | CASSSSGTSGWETQYF | TGTGCCAGCAGCTCTTCCGGGACTAGCGGCTGGGAGACCCAGTACTTC
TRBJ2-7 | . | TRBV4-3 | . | CASSRILDYEQYF | TGCGCCAGCAGCCGTATACTCGACTACGAGCAGTACTTC
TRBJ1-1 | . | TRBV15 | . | CATSREGYRRNTEAFF | TGTGCCACCAGCAGAGAGGGCTATAGGAGGAACACTGAAGCTTTCTTT
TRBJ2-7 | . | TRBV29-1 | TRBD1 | CSVEDLGDPGQGYEQYF | TGCAGCGTTGAAGATCTGGGGGACCCGGGACAGGGCTACGAGCAGTACTTC
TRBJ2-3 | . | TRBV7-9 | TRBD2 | CASSEQREGRGDTQYF | TGTGCCAGCAGCGAGCAGCGGGAGGGCCGGGGAGATACGCAGTATTTT
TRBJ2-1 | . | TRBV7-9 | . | CASSLVSRDEQFF | TGTGCCAGCAGCTTAGTTAGCAGGGATGAGCAGTTCTTC
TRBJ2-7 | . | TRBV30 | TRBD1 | CAWSGGQTQYF | TGTGCCTGGAGTGGGGGACAGACGCAGTACTTC
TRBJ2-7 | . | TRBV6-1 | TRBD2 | CASKTSGITYEQYF | TGTGCCAGCAAGACTAGCGGGATCACTTACGAGCAGTACTTC
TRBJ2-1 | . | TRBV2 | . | CASSGTNEVNEQFF | TGTGCCAGCAGCGGGACCAACGAGGTCAATGAGCAGTTCTTC
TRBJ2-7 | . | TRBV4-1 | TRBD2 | CASSQGGGDYEQYF | TGCGCCAGCAGCCAAGGCGGGGGGGACTACGAGCAGTACTTC
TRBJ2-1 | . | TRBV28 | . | CASSTDRTFSYNEQFF | TGTGCCAGCAGTACTGACAGAACTTTCTCCTACAATGAGCAGTTCTTC
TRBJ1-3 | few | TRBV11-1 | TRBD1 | CASSPYRGTGAGNTIYF | TGTGCCAGCAGCCCCTACCGTGGAACAGGGGCTGGAAACACCATATATTTT
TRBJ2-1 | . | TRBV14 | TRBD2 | CASRLAGEGEQFF | TGTGCCAGCAGGCTAGCGGGAGAAGGTGAGCAGTTCTTC
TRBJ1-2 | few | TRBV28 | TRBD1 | CASSLSQGEGNYGYTF | TGTGCCAGCAGCCTATCGCAGGGGGAGGGAAACTATGGCTACACCTTC